This T cell receptor beta chain was found in a study of response to subunit inactivated influenza vaccine (dated by TCRdb to between 2017 and 2018). Regarding the research as a whole: Deep quantitative profiling of the T cell receptor repertoire was used in the study to follow responses to a trivalent subunit inactivated influenza vaccine. Results the study describes overall, beyond this receptor: The authors proposed that each seasonal influenza vaccination may bring in only a limited number of new T cells.

Per the germline V gene, SGHAT is the CDR1 and FQNNGV is the CDR2. Deletion took 1 base off V and 4 bases off J, with a span of 23 bases between the germline ends. From its cysteine to its phenylalanine, the CDR3 spans 19 amino acids. Of all the DNA, just the CDR3 is kept, 57 bases in frame from base 1. In the case of this clonotype: Its recognized antigen is unknown. No much larger clone exists at a distance of one base, and base qualities are not known.

Library creation used RT-PCR. TCRdb lists the instrument as Illumina HiSeq 2500. The public sequencing data were trimmed at Q25 with fastp and processed into clonotypes with MiXCR by TCRdb, which kept only in-frame beta chains. When rows share a CDR3 protein, they turn into one entry using the most common DNA and genes. The sample includes hundreds of thousands of distinct CDR3 sequences, with approximately 14% observed a single time. Around a tenth of the sample goes to the ten largest clones. The rearranged chain carries TRBV11-2 and TRBJ2-1; tentative D gene TRBD2, with 5 bases matching. The clonotype was recovered from a man in his fifties who received an inactivated influenza vaccine. Donor details come from another sample of the same person, matched by shared clones. Sequencing used PBMCs from blood, obtained 12 days after vaccination. The encoded CDR3 is CASSLGGVGGLAIYNEQFF. The DNA sequence is given as TGTGCCAGCAGCTTAGGAGGTGTTGGCGGCCTAGCTATTTACAATGAGCAGTTCTTC.